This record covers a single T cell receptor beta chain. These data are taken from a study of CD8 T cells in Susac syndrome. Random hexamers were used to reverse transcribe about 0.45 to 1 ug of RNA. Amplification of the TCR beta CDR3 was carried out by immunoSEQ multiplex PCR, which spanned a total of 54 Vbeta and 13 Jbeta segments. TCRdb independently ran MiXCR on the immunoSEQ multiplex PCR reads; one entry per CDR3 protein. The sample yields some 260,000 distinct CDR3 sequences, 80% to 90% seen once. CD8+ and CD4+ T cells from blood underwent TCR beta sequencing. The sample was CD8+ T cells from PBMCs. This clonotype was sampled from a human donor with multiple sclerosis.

The CDR3 reads CASRGPGGRGNQPQHF. CDR3 DNA sequence: TGTGCCAGCAGGGGACCCGGGGGCCGAGGCAATCAGCCCCAGCATTTT. This chain connects TRBV2 to TRBJ1-5; D perhaps matches TRBD1 (6 bases). V dropped 6 bases and J dropped 2 bases, with 17 bases sitting between them. This CDR3 has 16 amino acids. Per germline, CDR1 SNHLY and CDR2 FYNNEI. Supplemented by reference TRBV2 and TRBJ1-5, the full variable domain reads EPEVTQTPSHQVTQMGQEVILRCVPISNHLYFYWYRQILGQKVEFLVSFYNNEISEKSEIFDDQFSVERPDGSNFTLKIRSTKLEDSAMYFCASRGPGGRGNQPQHFGDGTRLSIL.